Listed below are T cell receptor beta chains from one sample, sequenced in a study of T cells in Graves' hyperthyroidism and ophthalmopathy. TCRdb reanalysed the multiplex PCR reads using MiXCR and keeps one entry per CDR3 protein. Among approximately 690,000 distinct CDR3 sequences, more than 12% were seen once, and the ten largest hold around 12%. The sample comprised blood. These receptors all come from a woman aged 45-59 years with Graves' ophthalmopathy. Both conserved end residues are part of each CDR3. The order of the fields is clone size, J gene, V gene, D gene, CDR3 protein, CDR3 DNA. A D gene is named only where the DNA matches it firmly. A row's size may be missing; if present it is once, few, many or a size class.

- TRBJ2-2 TRBV6-2/TRBV6-3 - CVSRRALLGAGELFF TGTGTCAGCAGACGCGCCCTTTTAGGGGCCGGGGAGCTGTTTTTT
many TRBJ2-2 TRBV5-1 - CASNLQGPGNTGELFF TGCGCCAGCAACTTGCAAGGTCCAGGCAACACCGGGGAGCTGTTTTTT
many TRBJ1-2 TRBV3-1 TRBD1 CASSQGTGRNYGYTF TGTGCCAGCAGCCAAGGGACAGGCCGTAACTATGGCTACACCTTC
few TRBJ2-1 TRBV19 TRBD1 CASSIGQGANNEQFF TGTGCCAGTAGTATTGGACAGGGGGCAAACAATGAGCAGTTCTTC
- TRBJ2-5 TRBV29-1 - CSVMQQETQYF TGCAGCGTTATGCAGCAAGAGACCCAGTACTTC
few TRBJ2-7 TRBV4-2 - CASSHLGDIYEQYF TGTGCCAGCAGCCACCTCGGCGACATCTACGAGCAGTACTTC
few TRBJ2-1 TRBV20-1 TRBD1 CSASGTGVNEQFF TGCAGTGCTAGTGGGACAGGGGTTAATGAGCAGTTCTTC
few TRBJ2-3 TRBV7-7 TRBD2 CASSLGLADTDTQCF TGTGCTAGCAGCTTGGGACTAGCGGACACAGATACGCAGTGTTTT
- TRBJ2-1 TRBV28 TRBD1 CASSPLGTGFNEQFF TGTGCCAGCAGCCCATTAGGGACAGGTTTTAATGAGCAGTTCTTC
few TRBJ1-1 TRBV5-6 - CASSLYLSRPTEAFF TGTGCCAGCAGCTTGTATTTGTCCAGGCCGACTGAAGCTTTCTTT
many TRBJ1-1 TRBV27 - CASSDGTKNTEAFF TGTGCCAGCAGTGACGGGACAAAGAACACTGAAGCTTTCTTT